The 28 T cell receptor beta chains in this list originate from one sample, sequenced in a study of T cell responses to AZD1222 COVID-19 vaccine. Sequencing was performed with immunoSEQ multiplex PCR; in TCRdb, only in-frame clones are kept and a portion is missing. The sample lists some 130,000 clones, roughly 93% occurring once. The sample consisted of peripheral blood, taken 28 days after the second AZD1222 dose. The receptors stem from an adult who received the AZD1222 COVID-19 vaccine.

The J gene is TRBJ2-4, the V gene TRBV5-6; 8 nucleotides agree with TRBD1. The trim removed 5 bases at V and 1 base at J, leaving 5 bases unmatched. The germline gives CDR1 SGHDT, CDR2 YYEEEE. CDR3 length: 15 residues. The CDR3 here is CASSSQGAAKNIQYF. In DNA, the CDR3 is TGTGCCAGCAGTTCTCAGGGGGCGGCCAAAAACATTCAGTACTTC.

The chain couples TRBV5-1 to TRBJ1-6; tentatively, D is TRBD1 (6 bases). Germline V gives CDR1 SGHRS, CDR2 YFSETQ. Trimming removed 0 bases from V and 7 bases from J, with 11 bases in between. CDR3 size: 15 residues. The CDR3 sequence: CASSLAGAINSPLHF. CDR3 bases: TGCGCCAGCAGCTTGGCAGGGGCGATCAATTCACCCCTCCACTTT.

The rearrangement uses TRBV28 and TRBJ2-7; D not resolved. CDR3 length: 15 amino acids. The germline gives CDR1 MDHEN, CDR2 SYDVKM. The V and J ends lost 7 bases and 3 bases respectively, with 19 bases between them. In DNA form, the CDR3 reads TGTGCCAGCATTGGAATGATGGTAGGGTACTACGAGCAGTACTTC. Encoded protein: CASIGMMVGYYEQYF.

The chain recombines TRBV11-3 with TRBJ2-1; D remains unclear. The germline V and J ends were trimmed by 0 bases and 0 bases, with 6 bases remaining between them. Per the germline V gene, CDR1 is SGHNT and CDR2 is YENEEA. The CDR3 extends over 15 amino acids. CDR3 sequence (DNA): TGTGCCAGCAGCTTAGAAGCGAGCTCCTACAATGAGCAGTTCTTC. Its protein is CASSLEASSYNEQFF.

The gene calls are TRBV18 and TRBJ1-1; 7 bases align to TRBD1. Germline loops: CDR1 KGHSH, CDR2 LQKENI. The CDR3 is 16 amino acids. Trimming at V came to 3 bases and at J to 0 bases, leaving 7 bases not matched to a gene. In nucleotides, the CDR3 is TGTGCCAGCTCACCGGGGAAGGGGGCTATGAACACTGAAGCTTTCTTT. Protein: CASSPGKGAMNTEAFF.

The chain employs TRBV6-6 and TRBJ1-2; D might be TRBD1 (5 bases). Deletions cut 6 bases from V and 3 bases from J, with 20 bases between. Germline-derived CDR1 and CDR2 are MNHNY and SVGAGI (reference sequence). The CDR3 has 16 amino acids. The CDR3 sequence is CASRRLSDGADYGYTF. The CDR3 nucleotides read TGTGCCAGCAGACGACTCTCAGACGGGGCCGACTATGGCTACACCTTC.

This clone showed up just a few times. The genes are TRBV5-4 and TRBJ2-7; tentatively, D is TRBD1 (7 bases). The ends were cut back, 7 bases at V and 6 bases at J, with 23 bases in the middle. This CDR3 spans 15 amino acids. Germline-derived CDR1 and CDR2 are SGHNT and YYREEE (reference sequence). The CDR3 region has the DNA TGTGCCAGCTCCCTCGGCAGGGGGGCCTTAGGCGAGCAGTACTTC. Translating gives CASSLGRGALGEQYF.

The chain recombines TRBV20-1 with TRBJ1-1; possibly TRBD1 for D (6 bases). The CDR3 spans 15 residues. Germline CDR1 and CDR2: DFQATT and SNEGSKA (reference sequence). The germline V and J ends were trimmed by 3 bases and 1 base, with 15 bases remaining between them. CDR3 nucleotide sequence: TGCAGTGCTAGTATTGGGGGGGCGGAGAACACTGAAGCTTTCTTT. Its protein product is CSASIGGAENTEAFF.

The CDR3 nucleotides read TGTGCCAGCAGGGACAGGGGAGAGACCCAGTACTTC. This gives the protein CASRDRGETQYF. V usage is TRBV2 and J usage is TRBJ2-5; 9 bases are a match to TRBD1. J gave up 4 bases and V 6 bases, and 0 bases lay outside the gene matches. Germline CDR1 is SNHLY and CDR2 is FYNNEI. The CDR3 is 12 residues long.

This rearrangement joins TRBV5-1 to TRBJ2-3; D ambiguous. The germline V gene encodes CDR1 SGHRS and CDR2 YFSETQ. The CDR3 extends over 15 amino acids. Trimming stripped 0 bases from V and 3 bases from J, with 11 bases between. The CDR3 DNA sequence: TGCGCCAGCAGCTTGGAACTTACTGGGACAGATACGCAGTATTTT. This translates into CASSLELTGTDTQYF.

The gene calls are TRBV7-6 and TRBJ1-2; D gene unclear. Trimming took off 5 bases at V and 2 bases at J, with 18 bases between the two ends. Germline values: CDR1 SGHVS, CDR2 FNYEAQ. This CDR3 has 16 amino acids. The CDR3: CASSLENKAPNYGYTF. CDR3 in DNA: TGTGCCAGCAGCCTAGAAAATAAGGCCCCGAACTATGGCTACACCTTC.

The rearrangement joins TRBV18 to TRBJ2-3; 10 nucleotides line up with TRBD2. Losses at the gene ends were 6 bases for V and 2 bases for J; bases not matched to a gene: 5. The CDR3 spans 15 residues. From germline, CDR1 is KGHSH and CDR2 LQKENI. DNA for the CDR3: TGTGCCAGCTCGAGGACTAGCGGTTACACAGATACGCAGTATTTT. This encodes CASSRTSGYTDTQYF.

The chain uses TRBV6-1 and TRBJ1-6, with 9 bases fitting TRBD1. The germline V gene has CDR1 MNHNS and CDR2 SASEGT. The length of the CDR3 is 15 residues. The V segment lost 2 bases and the J segment 8 bases; nucleotides outside the gene matches: 4. The CDR3 is CASSELTGGYSPLHF. The CDR3 DNA follows: TGTGCCAGCAGTGAACTGACAGGGGGGTATTCACCCCTCCACTTT.

The chain couples TRBV18 to TRBJ1-6, with TRBD1 matching 7 bases. Germline V gene sequence: CDR1 KGHSH, CDR2 LQKENI. This CDR3 has 16 residues. J lost 7 bases, V lost 2 bases, and 8 bases had no gene match. CDR3 sequence reads: CASSPGEGGQNSPLHF. DNA of the CDR3: TGTGCCAGCTCACCAGGTGAAGGGGGCCAGAATTCACCCCTCCACTTT.

The chain has TRBV19 and TRBJ1-2, with D unresolved. The germline CDR1 and CDR2 sequences are LNHDA and SQIVND (reference sequence). This CDR3 is built from 13 residues. V lost 8 bases and J lost 4, with 14 bases in between. The CDR3, as DNA: TGTGCCAGTCACCAAACCGAAGTCTATGGCTACACCTTC. It translates to CASHQTEVYGYTF. Combining the CDR3 with reference TRBV19 and TRBJ1-2 gives the whole variable domain DGGITQSPKYLFRKEGQNVTLSCEQNLNHDAMYWYRQDPGQGLRLIYYSQIVNDFQKGDIAEGYSVSREKKESFPLTVTSAQKNPTAFYLCASHQTEVYGYTFGSGTRLTVV.

The chain employs TRBV5-5 and TRBJ1-1; no firm D call. Germline values: CDR1 SGHKS, CDR2 YYEKEE (reference sequence). This CDR3 is 14 amino acids long. Trimming shortened V by 0 bases and J by 4 bases, and 10 bases separated the two germline ends. CDR3 nucleotide sequence: TGTGCCAGCAGCTTGGCGGGGAGTGGCACTGAAGCTTTCTTT. Residues: CASSLAGSGTEAFF.

In this sample, this clone turned up once. This chain connects TRBV5-1 to TRBJ2-1, with 10 positions matching TRBD1. Germline lookup yields CDR1 SGHRS and CDR2 YFSETQ. The CDR3 runs to 15 residues. V was clipped by 4 bases and J by 7 bases; unmatched bases: 8. CDR3 region: CASSATPGQGNEQFF. The DNA for the CDR3 is TGCGCCAGCAGCGCGACGCCGGGACAGGGGAATGAGCAGTTCTTC.

This chain joins TRBV19 and TRBJ1-1; D unclear. V was cut by 4 bases and J by 0 bases, with 3 bases left in between. The CDR3 totals 12 residues. Looked up from germline, CDR1 is LNHDA and CDR2 is SQIVND (reference sequence). The CDR3 region has the DNA TGTGCCAGTAGTACCCTGAACACTGAAGCTTTCTTT. Protein: CASSTLNTEAFF.

The gene calls are TRBV19 and TRBJ1-5; no clear D. The CDR3 totals 15 residues. CDR1 is LNHDA and CDR2 is SQIVND in the germline V gene (reference sequence). V lost 7 bases and J lost 0, with 13 bases in between. CDR3 region: CASKTDNYSNQPQHF. The CDR3 DNA sequence: TGTGCCAGTAAAACAGATAATTATAGCAATCAGCCCCAGCATTTT.

The rearrangement joins TRBV28 to TRBJ2-7; maybe TRBD2 (7 bases). Germline V CDR1 and CDR2: MDHEN, SYDVKM. Trimming removed 11 bases at V and 5 bases at J, with 25 bases between. The CDR3 has 15 residues. CDR3 sequence: CAAKQEGGLLHEQYF. CDR3 sequence (DNA): TGTGCCGCCAAACAGGAGGGGGGGCTCCTCCACGAGCAGTACTTC.

Only a few counts were recorded for this clone. This chain uses TRBV6-1 with TRBJ1-5, with D tentatively TRBD1 (5 bases). The V gene's germline CDR1 is MNHNS and CDR2 SASEGT. This CDR3 has 16 residues. Between the trimmed V and J ends, which lost 2 bases and 5 bases, there was a span of 16 bases. The CDR3 DNA follows: TGTGCCAGCAGTGAACCTCCTCAGGGACCCCATCAGCCCCAGCATTTT. It codes for CASSEPPQGPHQPQHF.

The chain is built from TRBV11-2 and TRBJ1-6; 9 bases line up with TRBD1. J was trimmed by 6 bases and V by 2 bases; bases with no gene match: 5. This CDR3 contains 16 residues. Germline assignment: CDR1 SGHAT and CDR2 FQNNGV. CDR3 sequence: CASSLYLGQGNSPLHF. CDR3 nucleotide sequence: TGTGCCAGCAGCTTATATCTGGGACAGGGTAATTCACCCCTCCACTTT.

This clone occurred a few times. This sequence joins TRBV12-3 or TRBV12-4 and TRBJ2-1; D unresolved. Trimming stripped 3 bases from V and 8 bases from J, with 11 bases between. The CDR3 has 13 amino acids. This CDR3 reads CASSFGAGHEQFF. The CDR3 coding sequence is TGTGCCAGCAGTTTCGGAGCCGGGCATGAGCAGTTCTTC.

The V gene is TRBV5-4, the J gene TRBJ1-5; D call uncertain. The germline V gene has CDR1 SGHNT and CDR2 YYREEE (reference sequence). The length of the CDR3 is 12 residues. The V gene lost 4 bases and the J gene lost 7 bases, with 9 bases spanning the gap. DNA of the CDR3: TGTGCCAGCAGCCTAAATGACCAGCCCCAGCATTTT. Translation gives CASSLNDQPQHF.

The chain joins TRBV18 to TRBJ2-1; TRBD2 matches 11 bases. V was pared by 8 bases and J by 4 bases, with 4 bases of the junction left unmatched. This CDR3 has 14 residues. The V gene's germline CDR1 is KGHSH and CDR2 LQKENI. DNA of the CDR3: TGTGCCAGCGCACTAGCGGGAGATTACAATGAGCAGTTCTTC. This sequence encodes CASALAGDYNEQFF.

The chain has TRBV13 and TRBJ2-3; 12 bases fit TRBD2. Germline CDR1 reads PRHDT; CDR2 reads FYEKMQ (reference sequence). V gave up 4 bases and J gave up 2 bases; unmatched junction bases: 16. The CDR3 extends over 20 amino acids. The CDR3 DNA follows: TGTGCCAGCAGCTCCAAACTAGCGGGAGGACCCATTTCTCTCACAGATACGCAGTATTTT. It encodes CASSSKLAGGPISLTDTQYF.

V gene TRBV27 combines with J gene TRBJ2-2; 9 bases map to TRBD1. The ends lost 0 bases at V and 5 bases at J; junction bases unmatched: 13. CDR3 length: 19 residues. Germline values: CDR1 MNHEY, CDR2 SMNVEV (reference sequence). The CDR3 is CASSLSHALTGGYTGELFF. DNA of the CDR3: TGTGCCAGCAGTTTATCGCACGCCTTGACAGGGGGATATACCGGGGAGCTGTTTTTT.

The chain joins TRBV28 to TRBJ2-5; either TRBD1 or TRBD2 may supply D (6 bases each). Germline CDR1 is MDHEN and CDR2 is SYDVKM. Deletions cut 5 bases from V and 1 base from J, with 17 bases between. The CDR3 spans 16 residues. The CDR3 DNA sequence: TGTGCCAGCAGTGCCCGAGAATGGGGGGCCCAAGAGACCCAGTACTTC. This sequence encodes CASSAREWGAQETQYF.